The clone carrying this TCR beta chain was counted a few times. Its specificity is unknown. The library put unique molecular identifiers onto individual cDNA molecules. TCRdb ran MiXCR on the RACE reads and lists one entry per CDR3 protein. The sample includes roughly 200,000 distinct CDR3 sequences, about a fifth of them seen just once. This sample stems from a study of human T cells and chemical hapten exposure. The overall study: A 2 cm by 2 cm inner upper arm patch received 2% DPC for sensitization. Study-level findings and limits: DPC sensitization did not alter TCRs above 1 in 1000 frequency.

Time point meaning: patch test 1, 2 weeks after DPC sensitization. Treatment: therapeutic diphenylcyclopropenone sensitization with weekly scalp DPC. Sample donors consisted of patients with alopecia, aged 18 to 70 years, who were suitable for DPC. CDR3 length: 14 amino acids. Germline assignment: CDR1 SQVTM and CDR2 ANQGSEA. V was pared by 2 bases and J by 0 bases, with 9 bases between. This sample comprised whole blood, obtained in connection with sensitization to the hapten diphenylcyclopropenone (DPC). The TCR originated in a woman between 50 and 59 years old with alopecia areata. Some clones in this sample may be carry-over from other donors' samples. V gene TRBV29-1 combines with J gene TRBJ2-3, with D unresolved. This chain's CDR3 is CSVESGASTDTQYF. CDR3 bases: TGCAGCGTTGAAAGTGGAGCTAGCACAGATACGCAGTATTTT.